The 3 T cell receptor beta chains in this list originate from one sample, sequenced in a study of blood T cell repertoires in COVID-19. Assay: immunoSEQ multiplex PCR; the TCRdb copy retains only in-frame clones and omits some. The repertoire consists of 250,000 to 350,000 clones, with around 89% occurring once and the leading ten covering around 0.8%. What was sequenced was peripheral blood. The receptors come from a man in his thirties or forties with acute or convalescent COVID-19.

Note on this clone: Sequence at one end of the junction differs from germline and may be a read error. The chain uses TRBV5-5 and TRBJ2-2, with TRBD1 as a possible D gene (9 bases). Germline V CDR1 and CDR2: SGHKS, YYEKEE (reference sequence). The CDR3 loop spans 18 amino acids. This CDR3 reads CARSRGGLRTGEIGELFF. The CDR3 coding sequence is TGTGCCCGCAGCCGGGGGGGGCTCCGGACAGGGGAAATCGGGGAGCTGTTTTTT.

The gene calls are TRBV6-5 and TRBJ1-1; D possibly corresponds to TRBD1 (6 bases). The V end lost 8 bases, the J end lost 0 bases, and 10 bases lay between the germline ends. This CDR3 has 13 amino acids. From germline, CDR1 is MNHEY and CDR2 SVGAGI. CDR3 DNA sequence: TGTGCCAGCGCCGGACAGATGAACACTGAAGCTTTCTTT. It yields the protein CASAGQMNTEAFF.

The rearrangement uses TRBV7-8 and TRBJ1-5; 7 bases match TRBD1. CDR3 length: 18 residues. The ends lost 5 bases at V and 0 bases at J; junction bases unmatched: 13. Germline V gene lookup returns CDR1 SGHVS and CDR2 FQNEAQ. The chain's CDR3 is CASSKDRPILYSNQPQHF. Written as DNA, the CDR3 is TGTGCCAGCAGCAAGGACAGGCCAATTCTTTATAGCAATCAGCCCCAGCATTTT.